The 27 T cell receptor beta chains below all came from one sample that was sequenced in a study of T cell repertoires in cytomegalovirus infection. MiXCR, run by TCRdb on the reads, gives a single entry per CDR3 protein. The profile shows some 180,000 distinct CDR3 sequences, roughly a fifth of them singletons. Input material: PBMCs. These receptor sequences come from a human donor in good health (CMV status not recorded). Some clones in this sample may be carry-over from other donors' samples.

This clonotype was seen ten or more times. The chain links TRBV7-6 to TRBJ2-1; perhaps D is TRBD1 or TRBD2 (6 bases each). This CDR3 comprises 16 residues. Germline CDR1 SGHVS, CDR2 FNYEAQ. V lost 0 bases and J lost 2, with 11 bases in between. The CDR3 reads CASSLAGGVAYNEQFF. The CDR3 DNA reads TGTGCCAGCAGCTTAGCGGGGGGCGTTGCCTACAATGAGCAGTTCTTC.

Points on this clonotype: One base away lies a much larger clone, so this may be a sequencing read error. The CDR3, as DNA: TGTGCCAGCAGCTTAAGTCGCGACTCACCCCTCCTCTTT. Translation: CASSLSRDSPLLF. The chain uses TRBV7-2 and TRBJ1-6; no clear D gene. This CDR3 has 13 amino acids. Germline assignment: CDR1 SGHTA and CDR2 FQGNSA.

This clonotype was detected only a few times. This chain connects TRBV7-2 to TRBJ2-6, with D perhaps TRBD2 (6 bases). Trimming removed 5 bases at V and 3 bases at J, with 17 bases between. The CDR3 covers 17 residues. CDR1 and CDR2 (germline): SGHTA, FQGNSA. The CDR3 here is CASSSRRAAGGANVLTF. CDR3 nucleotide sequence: TGTGCCAGCAGCAGCCGACGCGCAGCGGGTGGGGCCAACGTCCTGACTTTC.

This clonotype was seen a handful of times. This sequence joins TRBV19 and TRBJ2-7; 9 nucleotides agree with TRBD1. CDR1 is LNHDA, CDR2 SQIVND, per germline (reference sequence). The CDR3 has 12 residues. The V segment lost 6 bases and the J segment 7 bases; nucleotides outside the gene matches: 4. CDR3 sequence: CASRDRGKEQYF. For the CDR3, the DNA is TGTGCCAGTAGGGACAGGGGAAAGGAGCAGTACTTC.

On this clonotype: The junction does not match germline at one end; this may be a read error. As DNA, the CDR3 is TGTGCCAGCAGCCAAGGGGGCAGGTCCTACGAGCAGTGCTTC. This sequence encodes CASSQGGRSYEQCF. The V call is TRBV6-6, the J call TRBJ2-7, with 7 bases identical to TRBD1. The CDR3 is 14 residues long. Germline values: CDR1 MNHNY, CDR2 SVGAGI (reference sequence).

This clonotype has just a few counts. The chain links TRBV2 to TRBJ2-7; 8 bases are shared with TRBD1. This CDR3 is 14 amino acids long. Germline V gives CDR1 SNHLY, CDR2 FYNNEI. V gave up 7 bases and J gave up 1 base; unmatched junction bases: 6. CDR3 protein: CASNGQGWSYEQYF. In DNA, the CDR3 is TGTGCCAGCAACGGACAGGGATGGTCCTACGAGCAGTACTTC.

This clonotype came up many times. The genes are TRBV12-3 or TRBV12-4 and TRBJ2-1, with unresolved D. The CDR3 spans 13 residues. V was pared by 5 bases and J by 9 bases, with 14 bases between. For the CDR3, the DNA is TGTGCCAGCAGTAGAGCACCCGTGGGTGAGCAGTTCTTC. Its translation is CASSRAPVGEQFF.

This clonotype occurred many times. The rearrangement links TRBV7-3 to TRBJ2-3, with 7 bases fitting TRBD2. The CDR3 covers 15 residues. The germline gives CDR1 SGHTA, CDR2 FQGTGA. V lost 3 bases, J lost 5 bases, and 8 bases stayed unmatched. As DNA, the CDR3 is TGTGCCAGCAGCTTCGCGCCCGGGAGGAAAGATACGCAGTATTTT. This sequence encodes CASSFAPGRKDTQYF.

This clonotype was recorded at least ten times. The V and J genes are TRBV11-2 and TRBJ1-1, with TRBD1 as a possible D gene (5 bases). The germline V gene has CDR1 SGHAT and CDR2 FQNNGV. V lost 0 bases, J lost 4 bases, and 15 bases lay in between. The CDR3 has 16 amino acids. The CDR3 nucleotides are TGTGCCAGCAGCTTAGATCGGGGGGGGGTCGGCACTGAAGCTTTCTTT. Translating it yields CASSLDRGGVGTEAFF.

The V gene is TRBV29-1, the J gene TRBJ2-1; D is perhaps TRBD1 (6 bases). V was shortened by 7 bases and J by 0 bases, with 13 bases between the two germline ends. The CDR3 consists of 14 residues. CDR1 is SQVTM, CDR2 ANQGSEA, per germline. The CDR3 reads CSAIRGFSYNEQFF. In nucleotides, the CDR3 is TGCAGCGCGATAAGGGGGTTCTCCTACAATGAGCAGTTCTTC.

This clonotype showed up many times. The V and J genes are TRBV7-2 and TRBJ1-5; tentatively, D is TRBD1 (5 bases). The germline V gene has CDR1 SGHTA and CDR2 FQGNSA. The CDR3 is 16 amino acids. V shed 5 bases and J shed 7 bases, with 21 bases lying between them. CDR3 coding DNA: TGTGCCAGCAGCCTAAGATCAACTTGGGGGAACCAGCCCCAGCATTTT. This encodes CASSLRSTWGNQPQHF. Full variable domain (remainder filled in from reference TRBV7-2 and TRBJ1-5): GAGVSQSPSNKVTEKGKDVELRCDPISGHTALYWYRQSLGQGLEFLIYFQGNSAPDKSGLPSDRFSAERTGGSVSTLTIQRTQQEDSAVYLCASSLRSTWGNQPQHFGDGTRLSIL.

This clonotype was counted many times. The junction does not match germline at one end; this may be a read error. CDR3 region: CASSLGTGYEQYF. DNA for the CDR3: TGTGCTAGCAGCTTAGGGACGGGCTACGAGCAGTACTTC. The rearrangement uses TRBV7-6 and TRBJ2-7; D tentatively reads TRBD1 or TRBD2 (5 bases each). The CDR3 sequence is 13 residues long. Germline assignment: CDR1 SGHVS and CDR2 FNYEAQ.

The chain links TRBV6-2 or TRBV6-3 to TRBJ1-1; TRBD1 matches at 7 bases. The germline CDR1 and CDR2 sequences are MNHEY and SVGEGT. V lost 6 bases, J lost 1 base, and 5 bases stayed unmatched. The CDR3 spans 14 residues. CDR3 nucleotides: TGTGCCAGCAGGCACCGGACAGGGAACACTGAAGCTTTCTTT. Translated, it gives CASRHRTGNTEAFF.

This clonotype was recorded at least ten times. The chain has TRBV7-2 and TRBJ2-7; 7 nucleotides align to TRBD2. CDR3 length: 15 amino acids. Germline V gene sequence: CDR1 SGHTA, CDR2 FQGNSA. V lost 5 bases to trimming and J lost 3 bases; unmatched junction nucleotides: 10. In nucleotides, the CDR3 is TGTGCCAGCAGCCCCGCCGCGGGAGCGGTCTACGAGCAGTACTTC. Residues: CASSPAAGAVYEQYF.

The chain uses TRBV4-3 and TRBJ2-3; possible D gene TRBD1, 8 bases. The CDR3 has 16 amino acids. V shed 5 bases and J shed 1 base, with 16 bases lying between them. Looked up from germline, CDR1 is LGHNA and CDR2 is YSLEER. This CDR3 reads CASSTGQGGGTDTQYF. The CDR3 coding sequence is TGCGCCAGCAGCACCGGACAGGGAGGGGGCACAGATACGCAGTATTTT.

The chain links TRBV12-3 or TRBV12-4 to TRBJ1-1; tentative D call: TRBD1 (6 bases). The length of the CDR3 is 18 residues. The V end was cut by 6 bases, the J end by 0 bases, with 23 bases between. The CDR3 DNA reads TGTGCCAGCAGCTTGGGGGCTTTGATGAGATCCATGAACACTGAAGCTTTCTTT. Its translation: CASSLGALMRSMNTEAFF.

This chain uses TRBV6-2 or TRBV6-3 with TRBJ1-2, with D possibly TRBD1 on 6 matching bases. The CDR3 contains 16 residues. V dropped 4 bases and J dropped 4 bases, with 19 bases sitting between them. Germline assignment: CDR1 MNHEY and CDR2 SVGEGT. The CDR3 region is CASSSPPGGRGYGYTF. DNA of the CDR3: TGTGCCAGCAGTTCACCCCCGGGGGGCCGAGGCTATGGCTACACCTTC.

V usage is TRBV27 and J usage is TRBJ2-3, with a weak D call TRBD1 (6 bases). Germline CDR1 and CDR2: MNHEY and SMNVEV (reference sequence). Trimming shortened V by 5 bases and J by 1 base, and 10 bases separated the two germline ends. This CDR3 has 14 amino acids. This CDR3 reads CASSLRQGTDTQYF. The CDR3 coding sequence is TGTGCCAGCAGTCTCCGACAGGGCACAGATACGCAGTATTTT.

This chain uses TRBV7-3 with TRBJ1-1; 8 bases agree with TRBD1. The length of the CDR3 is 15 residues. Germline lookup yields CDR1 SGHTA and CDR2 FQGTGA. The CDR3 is CVNSPQGARNTEAFF. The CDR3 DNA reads TGTGTCAACAGCCCCCAGGGGGCGCGGAACACTGAAGCTTTCTTT.

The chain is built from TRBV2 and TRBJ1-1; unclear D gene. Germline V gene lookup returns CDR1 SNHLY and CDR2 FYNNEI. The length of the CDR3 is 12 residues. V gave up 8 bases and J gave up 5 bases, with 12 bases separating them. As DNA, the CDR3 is TGTGCCAGCGGTTGGGGTGGGACTGAAGCTTTCTTT. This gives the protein CASGWGGTEAFF.

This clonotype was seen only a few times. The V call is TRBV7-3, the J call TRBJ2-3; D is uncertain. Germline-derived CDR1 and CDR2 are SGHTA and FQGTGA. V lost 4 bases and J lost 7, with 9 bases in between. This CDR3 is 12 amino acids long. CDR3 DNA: TGTGCCAGCAGCTCTCCAGGAAATACGCAGTATTTT. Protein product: CASSSPGNTQYF.

The CDR3 region has the DNA TGCAGCGCCGGGACTTCCCTCTCCTACAATGAGCAGTTCTTC. The encoded protein is CSAGTSLSYNEQFF. The chain recombines TRBV29-1 with TRBJ2-1, with D tentatively TRBD2 (6 bases). V lost 7 bases and J lost 0, with 13 bases in between. From germline, CDR1 is SQVTM and CDR2 ANQGSEA. CDR3 length: 14 amino acids.

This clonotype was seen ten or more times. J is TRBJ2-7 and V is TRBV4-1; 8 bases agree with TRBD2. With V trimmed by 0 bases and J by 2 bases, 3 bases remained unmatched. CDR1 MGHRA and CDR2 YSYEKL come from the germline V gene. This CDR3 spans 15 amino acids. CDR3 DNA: TGCGCCAGCAGCCAAGACGGGACTAGAGCCTACGAGCAGTACTTC. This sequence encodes CASSQDGTRAYEQYF.

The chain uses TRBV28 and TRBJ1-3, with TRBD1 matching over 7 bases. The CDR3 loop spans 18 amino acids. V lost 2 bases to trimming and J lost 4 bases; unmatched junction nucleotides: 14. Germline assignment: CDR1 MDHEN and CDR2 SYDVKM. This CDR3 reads CASSLGTDGMSRGNTIYF. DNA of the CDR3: TGTGCCAGCAGTTTAGGGACAGATGGGATGAGTAGAGGAAACACCATATATTTT.

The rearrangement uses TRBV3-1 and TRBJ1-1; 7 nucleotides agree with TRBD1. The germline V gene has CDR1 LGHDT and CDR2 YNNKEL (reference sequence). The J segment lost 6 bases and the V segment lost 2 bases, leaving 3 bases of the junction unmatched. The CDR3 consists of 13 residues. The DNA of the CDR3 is TGTGCCAGCAGCCAAAACACAGGGGCTGAAGCTTTCTTT. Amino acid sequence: CASSQNTGAEAFF.

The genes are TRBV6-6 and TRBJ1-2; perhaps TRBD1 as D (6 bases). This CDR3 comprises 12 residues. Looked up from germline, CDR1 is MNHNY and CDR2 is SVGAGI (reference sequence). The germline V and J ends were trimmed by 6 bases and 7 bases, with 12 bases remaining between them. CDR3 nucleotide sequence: TGTGCCAGCAGGACCACAGGGTTTGGCTACACCTTC. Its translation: CASRTTGFGYTF.

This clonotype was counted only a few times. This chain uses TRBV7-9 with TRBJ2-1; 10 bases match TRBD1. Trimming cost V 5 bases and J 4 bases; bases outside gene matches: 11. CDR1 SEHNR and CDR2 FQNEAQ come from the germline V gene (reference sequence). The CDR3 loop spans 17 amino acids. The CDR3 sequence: CASSNPTGGREYNEQFF. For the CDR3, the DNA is TGTGCCAGCAGCAACCCGACAGGGGGCCGAGAATACAATGAGCAGTTCTTC.